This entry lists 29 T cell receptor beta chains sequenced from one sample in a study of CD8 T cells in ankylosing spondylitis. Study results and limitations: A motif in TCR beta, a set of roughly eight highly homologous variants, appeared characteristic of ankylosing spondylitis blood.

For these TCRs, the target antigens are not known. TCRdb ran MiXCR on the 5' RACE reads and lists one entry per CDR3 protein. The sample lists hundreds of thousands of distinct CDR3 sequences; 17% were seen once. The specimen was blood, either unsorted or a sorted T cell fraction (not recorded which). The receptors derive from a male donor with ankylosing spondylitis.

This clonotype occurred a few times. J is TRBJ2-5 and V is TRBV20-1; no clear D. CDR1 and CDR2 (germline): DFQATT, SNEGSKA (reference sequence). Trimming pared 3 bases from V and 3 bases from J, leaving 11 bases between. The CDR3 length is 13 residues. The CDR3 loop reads CSARGQVKETQYF. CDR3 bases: TGCAGTGCTAGGGGCCAGGTGAAAGAGACCCAGTACTTC.

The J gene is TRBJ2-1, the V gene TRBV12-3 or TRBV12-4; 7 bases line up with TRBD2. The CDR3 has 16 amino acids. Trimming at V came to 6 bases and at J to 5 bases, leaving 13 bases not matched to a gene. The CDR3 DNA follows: TGTGCCAGCAGGGGCCTGAGGCGGGGGAGGAACAATGAGCAGTTCTTC. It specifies CASRGLRRGRNNEQFF.

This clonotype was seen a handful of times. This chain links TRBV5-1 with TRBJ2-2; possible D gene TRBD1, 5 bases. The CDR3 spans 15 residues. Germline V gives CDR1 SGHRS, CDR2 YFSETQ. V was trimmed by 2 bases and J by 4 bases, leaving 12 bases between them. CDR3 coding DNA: TGCGCCAGCAGCTTCGCGGCAGGGTCCACCGGGGAGCTGTTTTTT. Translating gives CASSFAAGSTGELFF.

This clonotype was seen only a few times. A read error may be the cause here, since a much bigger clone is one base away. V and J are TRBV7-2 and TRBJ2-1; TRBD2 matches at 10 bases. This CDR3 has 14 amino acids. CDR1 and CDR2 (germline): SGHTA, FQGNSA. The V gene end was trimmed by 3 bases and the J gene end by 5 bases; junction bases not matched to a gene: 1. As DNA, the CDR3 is TGTGCCAGCAGCTTTGGGACTAGCGACAATGAGCAGTTCTTC. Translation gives CASSFGTSDNEQFF.

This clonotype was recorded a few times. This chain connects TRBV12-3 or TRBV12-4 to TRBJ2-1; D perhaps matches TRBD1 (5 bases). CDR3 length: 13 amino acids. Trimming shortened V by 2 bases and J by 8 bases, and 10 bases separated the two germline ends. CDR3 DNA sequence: TGTGCCAGCAGTTTAAAGGGGTGGGATGAGCAGTTCTTC. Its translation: CASSLKGWDEQFF.

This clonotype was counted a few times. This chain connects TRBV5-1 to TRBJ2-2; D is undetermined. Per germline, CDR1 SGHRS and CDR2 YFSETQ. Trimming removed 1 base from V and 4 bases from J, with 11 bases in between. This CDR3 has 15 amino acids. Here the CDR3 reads CASSLIKSRTGELFF. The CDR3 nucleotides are TGCGCCAGCAGCTTGATAAAATCTCGCACCGGGGAGCTGTTTTTT.

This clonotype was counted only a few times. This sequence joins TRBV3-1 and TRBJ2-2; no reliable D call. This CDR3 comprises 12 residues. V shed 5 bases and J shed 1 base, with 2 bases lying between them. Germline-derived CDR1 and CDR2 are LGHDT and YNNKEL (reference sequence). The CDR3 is CASSVNTGELFF. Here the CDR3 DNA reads TGTGCCAGCAGCGTGAACACCGGGGAGCTGTTTTTT.

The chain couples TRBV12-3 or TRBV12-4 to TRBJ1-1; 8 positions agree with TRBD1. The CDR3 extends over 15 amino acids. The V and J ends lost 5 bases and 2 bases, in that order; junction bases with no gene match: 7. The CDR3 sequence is CASSPHRGGNTEAFF. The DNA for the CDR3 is TGTGCCAGCAGTCCTCACAGGGGGGGAAACACTGAAGCTTTCTTT.

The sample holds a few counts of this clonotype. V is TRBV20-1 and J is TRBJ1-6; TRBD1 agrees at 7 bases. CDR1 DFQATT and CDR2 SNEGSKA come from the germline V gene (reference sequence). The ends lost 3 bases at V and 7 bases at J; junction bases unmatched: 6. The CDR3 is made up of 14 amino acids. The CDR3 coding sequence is TGCAGTGCTAGTCCCGGGACAGTAAATTCACCCCTCCACTTT. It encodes CSASPGTVNSPLHF.

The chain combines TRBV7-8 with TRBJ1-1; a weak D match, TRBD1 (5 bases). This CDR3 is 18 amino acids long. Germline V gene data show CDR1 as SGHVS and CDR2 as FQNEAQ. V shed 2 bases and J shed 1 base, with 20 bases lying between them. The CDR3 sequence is CASSLRGDLLKRNTEAFF. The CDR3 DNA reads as TGTGCCAGCAGCTTAAGGGGAGACCTACTTAAGAGGAACACTGAAGCTTTCTTT.

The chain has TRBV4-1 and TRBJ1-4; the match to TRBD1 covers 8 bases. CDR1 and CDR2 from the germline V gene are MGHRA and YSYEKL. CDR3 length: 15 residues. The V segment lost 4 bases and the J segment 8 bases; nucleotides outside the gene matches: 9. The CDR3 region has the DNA TGCGCCAGCAGCCGCACAGGGGGGAGGTGGGAAAAACTGTTTTTT. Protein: CASSRTGGRWEKLFF.

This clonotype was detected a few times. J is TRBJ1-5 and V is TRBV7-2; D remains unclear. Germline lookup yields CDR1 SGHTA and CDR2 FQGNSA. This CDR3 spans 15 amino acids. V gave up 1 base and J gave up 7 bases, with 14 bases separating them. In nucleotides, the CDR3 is TGTGCCAGCAGCTTAGAGTTGGGTCAGAGACAGCCCCAGCATTTT. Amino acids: CASSLELGQRQPQHF.

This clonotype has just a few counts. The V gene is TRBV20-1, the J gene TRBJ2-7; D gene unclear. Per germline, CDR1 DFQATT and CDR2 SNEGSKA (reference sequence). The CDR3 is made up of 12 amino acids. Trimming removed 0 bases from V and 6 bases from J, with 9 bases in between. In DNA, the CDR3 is TGCAGTGCTAGAGATCCCAGGTCCGAGCAGTACTTC. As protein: CSARDPRSEQYF.

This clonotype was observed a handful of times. As DNA, the CDR3 is TGCAGTGCACGATCTAGCGGGAGCGCCTACGAGCAGTACTTC. Encoded protein: CSARSSGSAYEQYF. This chain joins TRBV20-1 and TRBJ2-7; 10 bases match TRBD2. Germline-derived CDR1 and CDR2 are DFQATT and SNEGSKA (reference sequence). CDR3 length equals 14 residues. V dropped 6 bases and J dropped 2; count of bases not matched to a gene: 7.

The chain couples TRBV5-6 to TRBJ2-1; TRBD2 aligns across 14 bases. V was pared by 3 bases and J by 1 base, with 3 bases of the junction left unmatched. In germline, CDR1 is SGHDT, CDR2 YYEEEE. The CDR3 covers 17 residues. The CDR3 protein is CASSSGLAGDSYNEQFF. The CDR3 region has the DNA TGTGCCAGCAGCTCGGGACTAGCGGGAGATTCCTACAATGAGCAGTTCTTC. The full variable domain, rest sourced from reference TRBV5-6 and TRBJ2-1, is DAGVTQSPTHLIKTRGQQVTLRCSPKSGHDTVSWYQQALGQGPQFIFQYYEEEERQRGNFPDRFSGHQFPNYSSELNVNALLLGDSALYLCASSSGLAGDSYNEQFFGPGTRLTVL.

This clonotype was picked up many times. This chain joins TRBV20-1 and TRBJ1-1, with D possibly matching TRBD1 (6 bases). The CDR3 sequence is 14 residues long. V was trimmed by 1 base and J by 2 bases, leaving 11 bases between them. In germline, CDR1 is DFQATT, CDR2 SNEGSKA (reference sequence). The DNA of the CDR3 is TGCAGTGCTAGAGGGCAACAGGGAAACACTGAAGCTTTCTTT. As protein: CSARGQQGNTEAFF.

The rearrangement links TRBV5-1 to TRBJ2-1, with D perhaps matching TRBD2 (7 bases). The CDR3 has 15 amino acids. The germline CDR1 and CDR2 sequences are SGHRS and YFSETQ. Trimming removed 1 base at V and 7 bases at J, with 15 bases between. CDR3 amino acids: CASSLWGGALNEQFF. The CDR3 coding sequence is TGCGCCAGCAGCTTGTGGGGGGGCGCTTTGAATGAGCAGTTCTTC.

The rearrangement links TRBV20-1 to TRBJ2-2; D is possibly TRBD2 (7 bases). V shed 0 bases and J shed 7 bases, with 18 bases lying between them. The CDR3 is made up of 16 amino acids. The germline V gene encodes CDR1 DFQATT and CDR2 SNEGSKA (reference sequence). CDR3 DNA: TGCAGTGCTAGAGATGGACGGGGGGCCACCGGCGGGGAGCTGTTTTTT. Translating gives CSARDGRGATGGELFF.

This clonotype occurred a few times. As DNA, the CDR3 is TGTGCCACCAGTGATCCATCGACACCATACACCGGGGAGCTGTTTTTT. This translates into CATSDPSTPYTGELFF. V and J are TRBV24-1 and TRBJ2-2; the D is unclear. The germline V gene encodes CDR1 KGHDR and CDR2 SFDVKD. The CDR3 length is 16 residues. V was clipped by 3 bases and J by 3 bases, with 13 bases between them.

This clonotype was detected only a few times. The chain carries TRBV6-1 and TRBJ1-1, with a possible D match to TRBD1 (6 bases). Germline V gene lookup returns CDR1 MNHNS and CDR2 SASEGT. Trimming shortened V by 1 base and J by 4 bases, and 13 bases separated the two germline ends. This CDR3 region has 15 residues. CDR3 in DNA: TGTGCCAGCAGTGAAGGCGGCAAAGGGGGCACTGAAGCTTTCTTT. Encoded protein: CASSEGGKGGTEAFF.

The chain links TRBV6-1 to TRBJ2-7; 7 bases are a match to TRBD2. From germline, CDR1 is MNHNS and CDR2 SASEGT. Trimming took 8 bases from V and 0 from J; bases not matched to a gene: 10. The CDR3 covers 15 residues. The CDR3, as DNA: TGTGCCAGCGCCTCTACGGGGGGAGGCTCCTACGAGCAGTACTTC. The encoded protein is CASASTGGGSYEQYF.

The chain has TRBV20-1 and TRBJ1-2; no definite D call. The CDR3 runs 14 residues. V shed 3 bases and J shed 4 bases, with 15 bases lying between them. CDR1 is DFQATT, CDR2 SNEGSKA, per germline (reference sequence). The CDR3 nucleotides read TGCAGTGCTAGGGAAGGGCGGGCCTCCTATGGCTACACCTTC. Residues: CSAREGRASYGYTF.

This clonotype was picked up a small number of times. CDR3 coding DNA: TGTGCCAGCAGTTACAGTGGACAGGGGCCCCCTCAGCCCCAGCATTTT. Protein product: CASSYSGQGPPQPQHF. This rearrangement joins TRBV6-5 to TRBJ1-5; 9 nucleotides align to TRBD1. This CDR3 is 16 amino acids long. Germline V gives CDR1 MNHEY, CDR2 SVGAGI. V shed 2 bases and J 6 bases; nucleotides not matched to a gene: 8.

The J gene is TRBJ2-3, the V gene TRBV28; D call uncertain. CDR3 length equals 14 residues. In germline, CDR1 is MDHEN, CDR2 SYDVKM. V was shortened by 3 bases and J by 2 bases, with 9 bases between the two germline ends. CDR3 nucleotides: TGTGCCAGCAGTTTGCCCGCCAACACAGATACGCAGTATTTT. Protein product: CASSLPANTDTQYF. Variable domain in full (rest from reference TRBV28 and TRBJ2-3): DVKVTQSSRYLVKRTGEKVFLECVQDMDHENMFWYRQDPGLGLRLIYFSYDVKMKEKGDIPEGYSVSREKKERFSLILESASTNQTSMYLCASSLPANTDTQYFGPGTRLTVL.

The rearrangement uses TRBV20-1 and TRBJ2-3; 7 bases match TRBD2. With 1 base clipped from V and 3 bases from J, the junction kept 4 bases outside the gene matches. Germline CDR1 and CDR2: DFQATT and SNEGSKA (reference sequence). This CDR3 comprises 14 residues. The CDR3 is CSARGPAGTDTQYF. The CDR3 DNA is TGCAGTGCTAGAGGCCCAGCGGGGACAGATACGCAGTATTTT.

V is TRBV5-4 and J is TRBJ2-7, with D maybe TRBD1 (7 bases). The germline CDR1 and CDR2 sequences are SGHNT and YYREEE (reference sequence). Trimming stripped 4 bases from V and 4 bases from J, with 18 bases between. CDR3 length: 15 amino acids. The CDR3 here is CASSPAGQLHYEQYF. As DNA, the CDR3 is TGTGCCAGCAGCCCGGCGGGACAGCTTCATTACGAGCAGTACTTC. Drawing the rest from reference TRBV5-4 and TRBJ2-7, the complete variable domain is ETGVTQSPTHLIKTRGQQVTLRCSSQSGHNTVSWYQQALGQGPQFIFQYYREEENGRGNFPPRFSGLQFPNYSSELNVNALELDDSALYLCASSPAGQLHYEQYFGPGTRLTVT.

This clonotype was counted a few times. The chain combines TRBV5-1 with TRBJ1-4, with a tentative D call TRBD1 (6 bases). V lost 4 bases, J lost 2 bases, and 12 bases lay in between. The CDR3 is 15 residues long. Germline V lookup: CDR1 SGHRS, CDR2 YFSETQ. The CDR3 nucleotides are TGCGCCAGCAGCCTCTACGGGGGCACTAATGAAAAACTGTTTTTT. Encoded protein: CASSLYGGTNEKLFF.

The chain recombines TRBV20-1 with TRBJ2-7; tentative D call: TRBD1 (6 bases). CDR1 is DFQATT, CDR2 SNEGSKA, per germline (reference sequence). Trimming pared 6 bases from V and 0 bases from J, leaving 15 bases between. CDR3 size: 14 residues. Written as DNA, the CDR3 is TGCAGTGCCGCGATCCGGGACATCTCCTACGAGCAGTACTTC. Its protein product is CSAAIRDISYEQYF.

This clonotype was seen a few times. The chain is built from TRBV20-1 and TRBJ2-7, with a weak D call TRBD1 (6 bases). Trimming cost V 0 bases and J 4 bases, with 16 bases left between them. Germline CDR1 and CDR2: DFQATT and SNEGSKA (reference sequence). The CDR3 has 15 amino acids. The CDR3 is CSARDRGQRIYEQYF. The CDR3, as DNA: TGCAGTGCTAGAGATCGAGGACAGAGAATTTACGAGCAGTACTTC.